The subject of this entry is one TCR beta chain. The clone's antigen remains unknown. No much larger clone exists at a distance of one base, and base qualities are not known. The entry originates in a study of shared clonotypes between healthy human individuals (TCRdb year 2020). About the investigation overall: Two women and a few men aged 18 to 49 years were included in the cohort. To increase sequencing depth and limit assay-specific biases, TCR repertoire library preparation and sequencing were carried out by different laboratories using diverse techniques. The study deeply sequenced blood TCR repertoires of five healthy adults to estimate repertoire size and the extent of clonotype sharing between individuals. For each donor, three plates each were used for CD4 naive and CD4 memory, two plates were used for CD8 naive, and one plate was used for CD8 memory. Leukapheresis yielded between about 0.9 and 9 billion PBMCs per donor. General study outcomes and caveats: When a few donors were compared, the shared fraction of clonotypes was about 5.4% for naive CD4, around 3.6% for naive CD8, 2.3% for memory CD4, and 0.4% for memory CD8. Even with the large sequencing depth, rarefaction of the sorted-subset datasets indicated that sequencing was incomplete. Compared with non-shared clonotypes, the clonotypes found in all four sorted-subset donors had higher generation probabilities. Sampling was limited to blood, and TCR repertoires in tissue likely differ from TCR repertoires in blood. Naive subsets generally had larger estimated clonotype richness than memory subsets did. Based on pairwise subsampling, the degree of clonotype sharing among donors was expected to be affected by sequencing depth. Because the study included only a small number of donors, the genetic and exposure-history diversity represented was limited.

Using the deep immunoSEQ assay, TCR CDR3 regions were amplified from genomic DNA by multiplex PCR. Genomic DNA extracted from each cell subset was distributed evenly over all wells of several immunoSEQ 96-well plates, and each plate served as one replicate. For sorted subsets, roughly 200 ng genomic DNA, equal to tens of thousands of T cell genomes, was loaded into each replicate PCR. Purified libraries were measured with a Qubit 3.0 fluorometer, size-checked on a Bioanalyzer 2100, and measured again with the KAPA Library Quantification kit. Each immunoSEQ 96-well plate was sequenced on its own single-read 150-cycle Illumina NextSeq 550 flow cell. The original pipeline was this. Because the immunoSEQ output held only junctional sequences and lacked quality scores, the filtering could not match the filtering applied to full-length reads. Sequences were annotated with PyIR, a Python wrapper for IgBLAST v1.9, using IMGT germline references to assign V/J genes and CDR3. Reads were removed for weak V/J assignments (E-value above 1e-6), missing CDR3, stop codons, out-of-frame junctions, or ambiguous translated residues. V3J clonotypes were defined as sequences sharing the same inferred V gene, J gene, and CDR3 amino acid sequence. Percentage overlap between repertoires was computed as shared unique clonotypes divided by the size of the smaller repertoire. Three approaches were used to assess repertoire richness: RTK rarefaction, the Chao1 estimator, and Recon v2.1 estimates of unobserved clonotypes. Generation probabilities were computed with OLGA for all TCRbeta clonotypes obtained by the gDNA method from a handful of donors. TCRdb provides this immuneACCESS table in a form limited to in-frame rearrangements. Some clones are lacking; in checked studies, under half of them reflect an unresolved V gene, and why the rest are absent is not known. V and J calls and clone size are those listed in that table; D and trimming were worked out from the DNA. The table for this sample lists over a million clones; roughly 96% of them were counted only once. Together, the top ten hold more than 0.9% of the sample.

Donors were healthy HIV-negative adults with no recently reported acute infections or vaccinations. Every donor was a Caucasian adult living in Nashville, Tennessee, USA. Magnetic negative selection was used to enrich CD4+ T cells, after which naive cells were positively selected on CD45RA and the negative fraction became the memory subset. After blood collection by leukapheresis, PBMCs were isolated using Ficoll-Histopaque density gradient centrifugation and then cryopreserved in the vapor phase of liquid nitrogen. Analytical flow cytometry was used to check the purity and quantity of every magnetically sorted T cell population. From each sorted fraction, genomic DNA was isolated and quantified by UV absorbance on a Nanodrop 2000c. The CDR3, from cysteine to phenylalanine, totals 15 residues. Only the CDR3 DNA stays, 45 bases, in frame from base 1. CDR1 and CDR2 are read off the germline V gene as SGHRS and YFSETQ. Trimming leaves V shorter by 1 base and J shorter by 7 bases, with the junction holding 5 bases beyond the gene matches.

Sequencing was done on a sample of naive CD4+ T cells sorted from blood. According to the study, the label for this sample's cell subset or site signals: CD45RA+ positively selected. Recombination linked TRBV5-1 to TRBJ2-2; 9 middle bases align to TRBD1. The receptor's source is a young man in good health. DNA sequence: TGCGCCAGCAGCTTGCTACAGGGGGCCGGCGGGGAGCTGTTTTTT. Its protein is CASSLLQGAGGELFF.